This T cell receptor (beta chain) is drawn from a study of CD8+ T cells in alopecia areata. About this clone itself: Antigen specificity is unknown.

Study-wide findings and caveats: More clonal than normal scalp was lesional scalp, particularly alopecia totalis/universalis.

This CDR3 contains 16 residues. Germline V lookup: CDR1 GTSNPN, CDR2 SVGIG (reference sequence). V was pared by 2 bases and J by 6 bases, with 11 bases of the junction left unmatched. TCR sequencing used cDNA made by reverse transcription of extracted RNA. The assay was immunoSEQ multiplex PCR, and TCRdb's table has in-frame clones only and misses some. Among 150,000 to 200,000 clones, roughly 60% were seen once, and the ten largest hold just over 1%. The treatment here: oral pan-JAK inhibitor, 5-10 mg twice daily. The TCR originated in a human donor with alopecia areata. Material: CD4+ T cells sorted from blood, obtained at week 24, from a patient treated with tofacitinib. V usage is TRBV30 and J usage is TRBJ2-2; 8 bases agree with TRBD2. The CDR3 loop reads CAWSKTDWRGAGELFF. The CDR3, as DNA: TGTGCCTGGAGTAAAACCGACTGGCGGGGGGCCGGGGAGCTGTTTTTT.